A single T cell receptor (beta chain) is shown here with its context. In TCRdb, the 5' RACE reads were re-called with MiXCR into one record per CDR3 protein. The table has about 130,000 distinct CDR3 sequences, around 27% seen once. The data are from a study of T-cell memory formation after mild COVID-19. The ends were cut back, 7 bases at V and 12 bases at J, with 16 bases in the middle. This CDR3 has 11 residues. Germline CDR1 is MDHEN and CDR2 is SYDVKM. The sample comprised PBMCs or a T cell subset sorted from them (not recorded which). The sequence was collected from an adult woman who had mild COVID-19 (a few samples of this study predate the infection). Cell type and time point are not known. The V and J genes are TRBV28 and TRBJ2-7, with D perhaps given as TRBD1 or TRBD2 (7 bases each). This CDR3 reads CASTQQGTMYF. CDR3 coding DNA: TGTGCCAGCACCCAACAGGGGACTATGTACTTC.